The clone carrying this T cell receptor (beta chain) was detected only once. As originally analysed: Reference gene primer amplification gave nucleated cell count estimates. Sequencing used immunoSEQ multiplex PCR; TCRdb keeps in-frame clones, though not all of them. The DNA was the basis for D and trimming; V, J and clone size are from that table. The data hold about 230,000 clones, with 86% observed a single time. The V and J ends lost 8 bases and 1 base respectively, with 15 bases between them. The germline V gene has CDR1 SNHLY and CDR2 FYNNEI. The CDR3 loop spans 14 amino acids. This entry belongs to a study of blood T cell repertoires in COVID-19. For the study at large: Samples came from the United States, Italy and Spain, spanning acute and convalescent COVID-19.

Patients in Seattle were enrolled during active infection, then followed longitudinally. This sequence originates from a man aged 50 to 60 with COVID-19, enrolled during active disease. The specimen was peripheral blood. The J gene is TRBJ2-7, the V gene TRBV2; TRBD2 might be the D (6 bases). CDR3 sequence: CASCGTPKSYEQYF. The CDR3 nucleotides are TGTGCCAGCTGCGGGACTCCCAAGTCCTACGAGCAGTACTTC.